This is a list of T cell receptor beta chains from one sample in a study of blood T cells in healthy people across ages. Via MiXCR, TCRdb re-called the 5' RACE reads, giving one row per CDR3 protein. The profile shows approximately 580,000 distinct CDR3 sequences, around 24% of them singletons. These same data were also listed under a study on T cells of mothers and their children.

Source material: blood. All receptors derive from a boy between 5 and 17 years old in good health. The CDR3 runs from the conserved cysteine through the conserved F or W. A D gene is named only where the DNA matches it firmly. Expanded clones get a size class; other rows say once, few or many, or leave the size out.

>TRBJ2-5|.|TRBV27|.
CASSPRSRGLETQYF
TGTGCCAGCAGCCCCCGGAGCAGGGGTTTAGAGACCCAGTACTTC
>TRBJ1-6|.|TRBV18|.
CASSPTASSYNSPLHF
TGTGCCAGCTCACCAACAGCCAGCTCCTATAATTCACCCCTCCACTTT
>TRBJ2-5|once|TRBV6-5|.
CASSSGAPQETQYF
TGTGCCAGCAGTAGCGGTGCGCCCCAAGAGACCCAGTACTTC
>TRBJ2-5|.|TRBV7-6|.
CASSSHSLARETQYF
TGTGCCAGCAGCTCCCATTCGCTAGCCCGTGAGACCCAGTACTTC
>TRBJ2-3|.|TRBV28|.
CASSSQGSSTDTQYF
TGTGCCAGCAGTTCACAGGGTTCTAGCACAGATACGCAGTATTTT
>TRBJ1-1|.|TRBV27|TRBD1
CASRPRGQSTEAFF
TGTGCCAGCAGGCCCCGGGGACAGAGCACTGAAGCTTTCTTT
>TRBJ2-1|few|TRBV6-6|TRBD2
CASSFTSVEQFF
TGTGCCAGCAGTTTCACTAGCGTAGAGCAGTTCTTC
>TRBJ2-7|.|TRBV7-2|.
CASSRTVEQYF
TGTGCCAGCAGCCGGACGGTCGAGCAGTACTTC
>TRBJ2-7|.|TRBV2|.
CASPPSYEQYF
TGTGCCAGCCCTCCTTCCTACGAGCAGTACTTC
>TRBJ2-7|few|TRBV28|TRBD1
CAGGQSGTGEDEQYF
TGTGCCGGGGGCCAGTCCGGGACAGGGGAGGACGAGCAGTACTTC
>TRBJ2-3|few|TRBV4-3|.
CASSQDSPFSTDTQYF
TGCGCCAGCAGCCAAGATTCGCCATTTAGCACAGATACGCAGTATTTT
>TRBJ1-2|.|TRBV4-1|.
CASSRSRGGWYGYTF
TGCGCCAGCAGCCGTTCCCGAGGGGGTTGGTATGGCTACACCTTC
>TRBJ2-6|many|TRBV3-1|.
CASSRARGANVLTF
TGTGCCAGCAGCCGAGCACGGGGGGCCAACGTCCTGACTTTC
>TRBJ2-1|.|TRBV9|.
CAGSVGGLAVYNEQFF
TGTGCCGGCAGCGTAGGGGGGCTAGCGGTTTACAATGAGCAGTTCTTC
>TRBJ2-7|.|TRBV20-1|.
CSASRGTLSYEQYF
TGCAGTGCTAGCAGGGGCACCCTCTCCTACGAGCAGTACTTC
>TRBJ1-1|.|TRBV20-1|TRBD1
CSARGFGTGGESNTEAFF
TGCAGTGCTAGAGGGTTCGGGACAGGGGGCGAGTCGAACACTGAAGCTTTCTTT
>TRBJ2-1|few|TRBV18|TRBD1
CASSLIGTGGVNEQFF
TGTGCCAGCTCACTGATTGGGACAGGGGGTGTCAATGAGCAGTTCTTC
>TRBJ2-7|few|TRBV14|TRBD1
CASSQGPGQPSYEQYF
TGTGCCAGCAGCCAGGGACCGGGACAGCCCTCCTACGAGCAGTACTTC
>TRBJ1-2|.|TRBV28|.
CASSWPRGSYGYTF
TGTGCCAGCAGTTGGCCCCGGGGCAGCTATGGCTACACCTTC
>TRBJ2-2|.|TRBV4-3|.
CASSQVLRTGELFF
TGCGCCAGCAGCCAAGTTCTTCGTACCGGGGAGCTGTTTTTT
>TRBJ2-7|.|TRBV7-2|TRBD2
CASSTTSGGAYEQYF
TGTGCCAGCAGCACTACTAGCGGGGGGGCCTACGAGCAGTACTTC
>TRBJ2-5|many|TRBV19|.
CASSIFGLDKETQYF
TGTGCCAGTAGTATTTTCGGGCTGGACAAAGAGACCCAGTACTTC
>TRBJ2-7|.|TRBV28|TRBD1
CASSLGIDRGPYF
TGTGCCAGCAGTTTGGGGATCGACAGGGGGCCGTACTTC
>TRBJ2-5|.|TRBV28|TRBD1
CASSSPDRRPQETQYF
TGTGCCAGCAGTTCTCCGGACAGGCGTCCCCAAGAGACCCAGTACTTC
>TRBJ2-5|few|TRBV3-1|.
CASSHQGPGGETQYF
TGTGCCAGCAGCCACCAAGGTCCAGGGGGGGAGACCCAGTACTTC
>TRBJ2-1|.|TRBV28|TRBD1
CASSSLRGIHNEQFF
TGTGCCAGCAGTTCCCTCAGGGGGATACACAATGAGCAGTTCTTC
>TRBJ2-7|.|TRBV4-2|TRBD1
CASSQARGTGAYEQYF
TGTGCCAGCAGCCAAGCCCGGGGGACAGGGGCCTACGAGCAGTACTTC
>TRBJ2-5|few|TRBV4-1|TRBD2
CASSQDFGPAGEEWETQYF
TGCGCCAGCAGCCAAGATTTCGGACCAGCGGGAGAGGAGTGGGAGACCCAGTACTTC
>TRBJ2-1|.|TRBV20-1|TRBD1
CSARGTGGYEQFF
TGCAGTGCTAGGGGGACAGGGGGGTATGAGCAGTTCTTC
>TRBJ2-1|.|TRBV9|TRBD1
CASSYLPGQGNEQFF
TGTGCCAGCAGCTACTTGCCGGGACAGGGGAATGAGCAGTTCTTC
>TRBJ1-4|.|TRBV11-2|.
CASSLGLTSTRASGATNEKLFF
TGTGCCAGCAGCTTGGGTCTAACCTCTACAAGGGCTTCGGGTGCAACTAATGAAAAACTGTTTTTT
>TRBJ2-7|.|TRBV6-2/TRBV6-3|TRBD1
CASSYNPGQGYYEQYF
TGTGCCAGCAGTTACAATCCGGGACAGGGTTACTACGAGCAGTACTTC
>TRBJ2-4|few|TRBV7-8|.
CASSLGVPRAGAKNIQYF
TGTGCCAGCAGCCTCGGAGTCCCCAGAGCTGGCGCCAAAAACATTCAGTACTTC
>TRBJ1-4|once|TRBV7-8|TRBD1
CASSWDRGSNEKLFF
TGTGCCAGCAGCTGGGACAGGGGATCTAATGAAAAACTGTTTTTT
>TRBJ2-7|.|TRBV29-1|.
CSVEGDTAYEQYF
TGCAGCGTTGAAGGGGACACCGCCTACGAGCAGTACTTC
>TRBJ2-5|few|TRBV29-1|.
CSVVAEQETQYF
TGCAGCGTTGTAGCGGAACAAGAGACCCAGTACTTC
>TRBJ1-5|.|TRBV28|.
CASSLTGPRGQPQHF
TGTGCCAGCAGTCTGACGGGACCCAGAGGGCAGCCCCAGCATTTT
>TRBJ1-4|.|TRBV5-6|TRBD1
CASSRTGFEKLFF
TGTGCCAGCAGCAGGACAGGGTTTGAAAAACTGTTTTTT
>TRBJ1-5|few|TRBV12-3/TRBV12-4|.
CASSSRTFSNQPQHF
TGTGCCAGCAGTTCCCGGACATTTAGCAATCAGCCCCAGCATTTT
>TRBJ2-4|.|TRBV12-5|.
CASANPEQPHIQYF
TGTGCTAGTGCGAACCCGGAACAGCCTCACATTCAGTACTTC
>TRBJ2-2|.|TRBV11-2|.
CASTKTGTNTGELFF
TGTGCCAGCACCAAAACAGGGACGAACACCGGGGAGCTGTTTTTT
>TRBJ2-5|.|TRBV5-1|.
CASSLPGTGQRGTSLGYQETQYF
TGCGCCAGCAGCTTGCCGGGGACGGGGCAGAGGGGCACATCTTTGGGATATCAAGAGACCCAGTACTTC
>TRBJ2-5|.|TRBV7-8|.
CASSAKRLGETQYF
TGTGCCAGCAGCGCCAAACGACTGGGGGAGACCCAGTACTTC
>TRBJ2-3|.|TRBV13|TRBD2
CASSGRGGREDTQYF
TGTGCCAGCAGCGGAAGGGGCGGGAGGGAGGATACGCAGTATTTT
>TRBJ2-5|few|TRBV11-2|TRBD2
CASSPTTSADQETQYF
TGTGCCAGCAGCCCTACTACTAGCGCCGACCAAGAGACCCAGTACTTC
>TRBJ2-5|.|TRBV27|.
CASSMSAQETQYF
TGTGCCAGCAGTATGAGCGCACAAGAGACCCAGTACTTC
>TRBJ2-7|.|TRBV11-1|.
CASSLQSGTFYEQYF
TGTGCCAGCAGCTTACAATCTGGAACCTTCTACGAGCAGTACTTC
>TRBJ2-1|few|TRBV2|TRBD2
CASSELRLAEYNEQFF
TGTGCCAGCAGTGAACTAAGACTAGCGGAATACAATGAGCAGTTCTTC
>TRBJ2-7|.|TRBV9|.
CASSAGVGSYEQYF
TGTGCCAGCAGCGCGGGAGTGGGATCCTACGAGCAGTACTTC
>TRBJ2-2|few|TRBV20-1|.
CSASNFTDTGELFF
TGCAGTGCTAGTAATTTTACAGACACCGGGGAGCTGTTTTTT
>TRBJ2-1|few|TRBV28|TRBD2
CASSLSGLGTSSYNEQFF
TGTGCCAGCAGTTTATCGGGTTTAGGGACTAGCTCCTACAATGAGCAGTTCTTC
>TRBJ1-5|few|TRBV20-1|.
CSARKRVPVNQPQHF
TGCAGTGCTAGGAAGAGGGTCCCCGTCAATCAGCCCCAGCATTTT
>TRBJ2-5|.|TRBV27|.
CASRSDWATRQYF
TGTGCCAGCAGATCGGACTGGGCCACGCGCCAGTACTTC
>TRBJ2-5|.|TRBV6-5|.
CASSYGRNQETQYF
TGTGCCAGCAGTTACGGTCGGAACCAAGAGACCCAGTACTTC
>TRBJ2-7|few|TRBV5-1|.
CASSLRAGNHGEQYF
TGCGCCAGCAGCTTGCGGGCAGGGAATCACGGCGAGCAGTACTTC
>TRBJ2-7|.|TRBV3-1|TRBD2
CASRKRTSSYEQYF
TGTGCCAGCAGAAAGAGGACTAGCTCCTACGAGCAGTACTTC
>TRBJ2-5|.|TRBV12-3/TRBV12-4|TRBD1
CASSLGPGKGGRGETQYF
TGTGCCAGCAGTTTAGGCCCGGGAAAAGGGGGCCGGGGAGAGACCCAGTACTTC
>TRBJ2-1|many|TRBV3-1|TRBD2
CASSQEGLAGEQFF
TGTGCCAGCAGCCAAGAAGGGCTAGCGGGGGAGCAGTTCTTC
>TRBJ1-1|few|TRBV14|.
CASSQESSGSMNTEAFF
TGTGCCAGCAGCCAAGAGTCTTCAGGGAGCATGAACACTGAAGCTTTCTTT